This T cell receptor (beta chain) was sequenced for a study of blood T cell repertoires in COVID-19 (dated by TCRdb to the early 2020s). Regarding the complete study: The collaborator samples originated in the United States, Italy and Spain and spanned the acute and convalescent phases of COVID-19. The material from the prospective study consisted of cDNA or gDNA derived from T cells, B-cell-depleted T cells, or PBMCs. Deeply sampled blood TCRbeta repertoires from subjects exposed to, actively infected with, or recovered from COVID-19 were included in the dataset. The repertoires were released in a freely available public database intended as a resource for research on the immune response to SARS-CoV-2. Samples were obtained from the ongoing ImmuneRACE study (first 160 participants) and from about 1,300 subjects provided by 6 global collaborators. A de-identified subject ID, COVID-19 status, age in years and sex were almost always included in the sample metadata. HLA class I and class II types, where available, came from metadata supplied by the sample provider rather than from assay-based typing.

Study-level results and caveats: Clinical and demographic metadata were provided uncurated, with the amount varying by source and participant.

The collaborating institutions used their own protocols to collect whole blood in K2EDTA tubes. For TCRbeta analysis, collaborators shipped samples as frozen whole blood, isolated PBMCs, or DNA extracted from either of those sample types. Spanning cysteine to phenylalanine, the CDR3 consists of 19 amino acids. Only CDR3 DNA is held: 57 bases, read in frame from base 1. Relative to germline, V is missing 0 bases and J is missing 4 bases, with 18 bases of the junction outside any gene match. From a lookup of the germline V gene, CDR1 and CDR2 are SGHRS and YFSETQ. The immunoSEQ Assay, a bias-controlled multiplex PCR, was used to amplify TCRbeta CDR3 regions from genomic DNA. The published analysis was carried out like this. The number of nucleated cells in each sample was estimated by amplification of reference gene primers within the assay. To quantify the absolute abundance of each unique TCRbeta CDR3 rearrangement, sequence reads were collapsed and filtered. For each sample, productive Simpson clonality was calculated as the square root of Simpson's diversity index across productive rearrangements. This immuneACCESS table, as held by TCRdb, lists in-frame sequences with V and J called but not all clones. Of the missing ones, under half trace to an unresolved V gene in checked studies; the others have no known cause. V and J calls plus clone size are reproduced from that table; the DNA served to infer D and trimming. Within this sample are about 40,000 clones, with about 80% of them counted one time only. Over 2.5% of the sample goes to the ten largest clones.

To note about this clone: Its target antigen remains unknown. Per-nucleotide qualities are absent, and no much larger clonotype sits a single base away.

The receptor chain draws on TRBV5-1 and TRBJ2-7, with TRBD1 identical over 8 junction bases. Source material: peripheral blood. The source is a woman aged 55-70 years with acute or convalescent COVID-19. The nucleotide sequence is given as TGCGCCAGCAGCTTGGGTCCAGGGGGCTTGGCTGGATCCCCTTACGAGCAGTACTTC. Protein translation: CASSLGPGGLAGSPYEQYF. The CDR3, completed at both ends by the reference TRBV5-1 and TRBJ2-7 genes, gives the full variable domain KAGVTQTPRYLIKTRGQQVTLSCSPISGHRSVSWYQQTPGQGLQFLFEYFSETQRNKGNFPGRFSGRQFSNSRSEMNVSTLELGDSALYLCASSLGPGGLAGSPYEQYFGPGTRLTVT.